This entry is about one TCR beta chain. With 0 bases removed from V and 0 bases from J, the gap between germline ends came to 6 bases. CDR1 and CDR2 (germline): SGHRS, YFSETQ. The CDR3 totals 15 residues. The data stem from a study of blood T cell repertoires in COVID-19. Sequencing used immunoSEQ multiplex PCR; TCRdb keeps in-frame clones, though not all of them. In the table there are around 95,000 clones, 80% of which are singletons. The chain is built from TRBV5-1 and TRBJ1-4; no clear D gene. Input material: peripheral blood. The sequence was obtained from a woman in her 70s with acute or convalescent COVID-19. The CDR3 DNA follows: TGCGCCAGCAGCTTGGGGGCGACAACTAATGAAAAACTGTTTTTT. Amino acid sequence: CASSLGATTNEKLFF.